This T cell receptor beta chain was profiled in a study of T cells in Graves' hyperthyroidism and ophthalmopathy. Study-wide results and caveats: Ophthalmopathy and stable hyperthyroidism were told apart by a 13 V-J model.

CDR3 size: 16 residues. V shed 3 bases and J 5 bases; nucleotides not matched to a gene: 11. The germline V gene encodes CDR1 SGHTA and CDR2 FQGNSA. The source material, RNA transcripts, was used to amplify TCR beta CDR3 regions. A set of HTBI primers served as the primers for a first-round RT-PCR of the TCR CDR3. MiXCR was run by TCRdb on the multiplex PCR reads, yielding one entry per CDR3 protein. The sample shows 750,000 to 950,000 distinct CDR3 sequences, roughly 40% of them seen only once. Researchers barred patients who had uncontrolled infection, other autoimmune disease, pregnancy or lactation. For the diagnoses, clinical symptoms, serum thyroxine and TRAb, thyroid ultrasound and orbital computed tomography were used. In regard to this clonotype: Antigen unknown.

The specimen sequenced was blood. This receptor was taken from a young man with Graves' hyperthyroidism. The chain couples TRBV7-2 to TRBJ2-5; 8 bases align to TRBD2. CDR3: CASSFISFGGEETQYF. Here the CDR3 DNA reads TGTGCCAGCAGCTTTATATCGTTCGGGGGGGAGGAGACCCAGTACTTC.